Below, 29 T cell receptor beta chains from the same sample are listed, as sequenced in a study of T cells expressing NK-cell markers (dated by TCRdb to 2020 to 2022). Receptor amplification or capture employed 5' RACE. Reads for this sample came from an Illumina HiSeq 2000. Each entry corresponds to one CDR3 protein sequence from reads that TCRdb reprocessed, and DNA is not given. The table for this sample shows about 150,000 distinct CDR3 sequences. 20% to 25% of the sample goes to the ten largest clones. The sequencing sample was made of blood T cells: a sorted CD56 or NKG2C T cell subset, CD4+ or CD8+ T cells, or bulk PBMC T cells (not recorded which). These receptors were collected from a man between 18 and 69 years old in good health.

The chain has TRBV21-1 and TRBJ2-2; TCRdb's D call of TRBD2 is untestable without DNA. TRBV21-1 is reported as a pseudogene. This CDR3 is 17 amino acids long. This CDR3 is CASSKAAGPLNTGELFF.

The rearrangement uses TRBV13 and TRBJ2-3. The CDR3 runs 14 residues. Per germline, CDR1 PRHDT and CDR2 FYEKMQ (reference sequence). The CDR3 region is CASMSGDSTDTQYF. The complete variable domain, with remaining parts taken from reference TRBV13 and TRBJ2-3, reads AAGVIQSPRHLIKEKRETATLKCYPIPRHDTVYWYQQGPGQDPQFLISFYEKMQSDKGSIPDRFSAQQFSDYHSELNMSSLELGDSALYFCASMSGDSTDTQYFGPGTRLTVL.

The CDR3 sequence: CASSLSGVRWVTEAFF. This chain joins TRBV27 and TRBJ1-1; lacking DNA, the TRBD1 call made by TCRdb goes unchecked. Germline assignment: CDR1 MNHEY and CDR2 SMNVEV (reference sequence). The CDR3 contains 16 residues.

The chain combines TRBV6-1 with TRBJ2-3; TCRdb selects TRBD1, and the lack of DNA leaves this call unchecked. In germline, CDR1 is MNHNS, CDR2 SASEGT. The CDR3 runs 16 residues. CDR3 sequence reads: CASSEEGIGSTDTQYF.

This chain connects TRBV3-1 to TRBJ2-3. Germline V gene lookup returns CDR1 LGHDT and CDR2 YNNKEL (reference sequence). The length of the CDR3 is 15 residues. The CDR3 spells CASSQVGASTDTQYF.

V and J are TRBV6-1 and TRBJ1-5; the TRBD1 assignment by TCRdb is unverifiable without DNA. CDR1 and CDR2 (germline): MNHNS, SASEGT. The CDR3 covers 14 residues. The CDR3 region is CAAGAEYSNQPQHF.

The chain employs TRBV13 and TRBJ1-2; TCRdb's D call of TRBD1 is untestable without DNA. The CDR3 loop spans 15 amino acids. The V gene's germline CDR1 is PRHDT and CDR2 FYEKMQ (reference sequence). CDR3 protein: CASSSETGGQDGYTF.

The CDR3 spells CASALGEYYGYTF. The gene calls are TRBV27 and TRBJ1-2; no DNA is available, so the TRBD1 call from TCRdb remains unchecked. Germline values: CDR1 MNHEY, CDR2 SMNVEV (reference sequence). This CDR3 is 13 amino acids long.

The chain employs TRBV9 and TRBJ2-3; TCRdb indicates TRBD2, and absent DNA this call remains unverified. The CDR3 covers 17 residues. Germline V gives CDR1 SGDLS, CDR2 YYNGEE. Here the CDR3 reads CASSDRLAGGPLDTQYF.

This CDR3 reads CASSLGAGPRREQYF. The gene calls are TRBV13 and TRBJ2-7; TCRdb proposes TRBD2, but this gene call is untestable without DNA. The V gene's germline CDR1 is PRHDT and CDR2 FYEKMQ (reference sequence). The CDR3 runs to 15 residues. Supplemented by reference TRBV13 and TRBJ2-7, the full variable domain reads AAGVIQSPRHLIKEKRETATLKCYPIPRHDTVYWYQQGPGQDPQFLISFYEKMQSDKGSIPDRFSAQQFSDYHSELNMSSLELGDSALYFCASSLGAGPRREQYFGPGTRLTVT.

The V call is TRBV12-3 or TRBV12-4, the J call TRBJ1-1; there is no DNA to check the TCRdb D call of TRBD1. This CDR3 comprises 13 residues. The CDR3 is CASTAQGYTEAFF.

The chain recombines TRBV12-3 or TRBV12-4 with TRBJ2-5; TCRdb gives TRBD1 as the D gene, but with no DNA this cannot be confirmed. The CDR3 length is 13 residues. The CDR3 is CASSLAGGRTQYF.

The CDR3 region is CASSLLGVLGNEQFF. The J gene is TRBJ2-1, the V gene TRBV27; TCRdb returns TRBD2, unconfirmable since there is no DNA. Germline CDR1 is MNHEY and CDR2 is SMNVEV (reference sequence). This CDR3 has 15 amino acids.

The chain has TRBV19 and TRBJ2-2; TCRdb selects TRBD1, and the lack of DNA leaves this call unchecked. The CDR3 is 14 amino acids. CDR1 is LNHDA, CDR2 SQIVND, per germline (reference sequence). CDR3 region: CASSMGGGTGELFF.

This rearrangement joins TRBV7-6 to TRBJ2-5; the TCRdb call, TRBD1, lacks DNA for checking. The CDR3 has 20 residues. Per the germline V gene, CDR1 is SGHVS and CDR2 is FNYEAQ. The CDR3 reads CASSLERQGNVKSPQETQYF.

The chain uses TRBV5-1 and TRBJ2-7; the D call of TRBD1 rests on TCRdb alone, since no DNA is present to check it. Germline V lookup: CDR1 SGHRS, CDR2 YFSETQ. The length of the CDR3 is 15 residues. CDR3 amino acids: CASSLGQGGEYEQYF. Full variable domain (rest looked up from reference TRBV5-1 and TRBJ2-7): KAGVTQTPRYLIKTRGQQVTLSCSPISGHRSVSWYQQTPGQGLQFLFEYFSETQRNKGNFPGRFSGRQFSNSRSEMNVSTLELGDSALYLCASSLGQGGEYEQYFGPGTRLTVT.

The CDR3 is CASSLVGQGEQYF. The chain employs TRBV11-1 and TRBJ2-7; checking the TCRdb D call of TRBD1 is not possible without DNA. The V gene's germline CDR1 is SGHAT and CDR2 FQDESV (reference sequence). The CDR3 totals 13 residues.

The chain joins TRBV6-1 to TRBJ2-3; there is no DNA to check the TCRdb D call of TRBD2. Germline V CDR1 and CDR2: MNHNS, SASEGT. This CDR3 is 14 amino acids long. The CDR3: CAIRAGGHLNTQYF.

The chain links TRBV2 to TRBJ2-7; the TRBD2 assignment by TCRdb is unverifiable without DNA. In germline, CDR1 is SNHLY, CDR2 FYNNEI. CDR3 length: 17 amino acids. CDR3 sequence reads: CASRTGLAGESYYEQYF.

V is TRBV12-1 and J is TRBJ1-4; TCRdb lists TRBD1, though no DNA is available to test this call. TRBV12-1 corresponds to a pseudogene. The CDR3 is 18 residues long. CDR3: CASSFGPLCGLFGEKLFF.

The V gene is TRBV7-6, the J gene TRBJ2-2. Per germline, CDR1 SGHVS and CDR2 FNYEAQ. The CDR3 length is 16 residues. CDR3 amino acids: CASSLLEAPNTGELFF.

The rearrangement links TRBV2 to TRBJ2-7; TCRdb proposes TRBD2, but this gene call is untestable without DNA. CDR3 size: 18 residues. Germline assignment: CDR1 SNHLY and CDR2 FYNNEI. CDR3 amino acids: CASSPGLAGEYKPYEQYF.

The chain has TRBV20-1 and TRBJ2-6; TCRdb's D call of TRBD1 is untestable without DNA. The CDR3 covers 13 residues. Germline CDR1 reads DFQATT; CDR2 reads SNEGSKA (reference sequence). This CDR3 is CSASGGDTDVLTF.

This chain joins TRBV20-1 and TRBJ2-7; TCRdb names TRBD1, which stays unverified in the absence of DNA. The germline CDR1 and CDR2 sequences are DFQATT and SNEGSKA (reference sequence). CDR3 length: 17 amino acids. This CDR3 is CSATGYLEDTTPYEQYF.

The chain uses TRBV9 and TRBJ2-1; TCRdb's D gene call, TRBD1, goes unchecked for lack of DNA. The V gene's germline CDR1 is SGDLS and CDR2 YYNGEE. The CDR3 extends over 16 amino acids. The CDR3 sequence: CASSVEPPGGGYEQFF.

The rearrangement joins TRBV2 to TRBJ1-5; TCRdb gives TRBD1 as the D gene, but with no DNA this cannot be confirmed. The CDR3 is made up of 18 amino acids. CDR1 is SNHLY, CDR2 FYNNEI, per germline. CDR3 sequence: CASSVDRRLSAGNQPQHF.

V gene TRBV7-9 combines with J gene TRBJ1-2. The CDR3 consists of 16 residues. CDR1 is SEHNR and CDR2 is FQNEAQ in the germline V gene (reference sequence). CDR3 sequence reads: CASTPKPYTEHYGYTF.

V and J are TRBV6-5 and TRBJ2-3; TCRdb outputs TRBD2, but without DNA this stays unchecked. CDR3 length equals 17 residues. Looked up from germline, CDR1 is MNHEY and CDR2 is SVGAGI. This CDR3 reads CASSYPLAGGGTDTQYF.

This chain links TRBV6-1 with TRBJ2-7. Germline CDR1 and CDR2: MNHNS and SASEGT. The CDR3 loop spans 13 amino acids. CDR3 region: CASSSLGSYEQYF.